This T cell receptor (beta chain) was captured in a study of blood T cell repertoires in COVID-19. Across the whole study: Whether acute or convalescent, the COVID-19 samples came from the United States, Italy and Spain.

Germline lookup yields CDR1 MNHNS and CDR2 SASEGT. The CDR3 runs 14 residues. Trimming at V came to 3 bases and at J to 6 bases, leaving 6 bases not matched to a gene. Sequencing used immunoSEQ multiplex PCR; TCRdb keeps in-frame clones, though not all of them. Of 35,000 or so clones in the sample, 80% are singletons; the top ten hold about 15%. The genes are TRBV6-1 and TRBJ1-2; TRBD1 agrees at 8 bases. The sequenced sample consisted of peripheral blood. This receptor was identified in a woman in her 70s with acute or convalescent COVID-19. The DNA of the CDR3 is TGTGCCAGCAGTGAGGCAACAGGGGGACATGGCTACACCTTC. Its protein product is CASSEATGGHGYTF.